This entry lists 13 T cell receptor beta chains sequenced from one sample in a study of T cell repertoires in cytomegalovirus infection. TCRdb fed the reads into MiXCR, producing one record per CDR3 protein. This table has 250,000 or so distinct CDR3 sequences, around an eighth appearing once. Source material: PBMCs. The receptors originated from a human donor in good health (CMV status not recorded). Some clones in this sample may be carry-over from other donors' samples.

J is TRBJ2-5 and V is TRBV7-9; TRBD2 aligns across 8 bases. The CDR3 has 18 residues. Germline V lookup: CDR1 SEHNR, CDR2 FQNEAQ (reference sequence). V was pared by 4 bases and J by 1 base, with 14 bases of the junction left unmatched. The CDR3 region is CASSSPPRSGRSQETQYF. CDR3 coding DNA: TGTGCCAGCAGCTCCCCGCCTCGGAGCGGGAGAAGCCAAGAGACCCAGTACTTC.

The chain links TRBV6-2 or TRBV6-3 to TRBJ2-7, with a possible D match to TRBD2 (5 bases). Between the trimmed V and J ends, which lost 5 bases and 4 bases, there was a span of 9 bases. The germline CDR1 and CDR2 sequences are MNHEY and SVGEGT. This CDR3 region has 12 residues. CDR3 nucleotides: TGTGCCAGCAGTCACGGGGAGTACGAGCAGTACTTC. This encodes CASSHGEYEQYF.

This clonotype has a count of ten or more. The V gene is TRBV7-9, the J gene TRBJ2-7; possible D gene TRBD1, 6 bases. Germline V lookup: CDR1 SEHNR, CDR2 FQNEAQ (reference sequence). The V and J ends lost 1 base and 2 bases respectively, with 9 bases between them. The CDR3 has 14 amino acids. CDR3 sequence (DNA): TGTGCCAGCAGCTTAGACCAGGGGACCTACGAGCAGTACTTC. Protein sequence: CASSLDQGTYEQYF.

This clonotype has a handful of counts. CDR3 residues: CASSQDTGQGYGYTF. In nucleotides, the CDR3 is TGCGCCAGCAGCCAAGATACGGGACAGGGGTATGGCTACACCTTC. This sequence joins TRBV4-3 and TRBJ1-2, with 10 bases that match TRBD1. J was trimmed by 5 bases and V by 0 bases; bases with no gene match: 3. In germline, CDR1 is LGHNA, CDR2 YSLEER. The CDR3 is 15 residues long.

There are many counts of this clonotype. The chain employs TRBV10-3 and TRBJ1-5; D uncertain. The CDR3 length is 14 residues. With 4 bases removed from V and 2 bases from J, the gap between germline ends came to 9 bases. CDR1 is ENHRY and CDR2 is SYGVKD in the germline V gene. CDR3 coding DNA: TGTGCCATCAGTGCGAGGGAGGGCAATCAGCCCCAGCATTTT. It encodes CAISAREGNQPQHF.

This clonotype was counted ten times or more. The rearrangement uses TRBV10-3 and TRBJ2-4; D is uncertain. V shed 6 bases and J shed 8 bases, with 14 bases lying between them. The CDR3 loop spans 13 amino acids. The germline V gene encodes CDR1 ENHRY and CDR2 SYGVKD. In DNA, the CDR3 is TGTGCCATCAGCGACTCCTGGAAGGACATTCAGTACTTC. Translation gives CAISDSWKDIQYF.

The chain employs TRBV30 and TRBJ2-1; D is possibly TRBD1 (6 bases). There are 15 residues in the CDR3. Trimming cost V 0 bases and J 3 bases, with 12 bases left between them. Germline V CDR1 and CDR2: GTSNPN, SVGIG (reference sequence). In nucleotides, the CDR3 is TGTGCCTGGAGTGTACAGGGATCGAACTACAATGAGCAGTTCTTC. Translating gives CAWSVQGSNYNEQFF.

This clonotype was detected many times. This chain joins TRBV7-2 and TRBJ2-7; the match to TRBD2 covers 10 bases. The CDR3 has 17 amino acids. With 6 bases clipped from V and 3 bases from J, the junction kept 14 bases outside the gene matches. Per the germline V gene, CDR1 is SGHTA and CDR2 is FQGNSA. The CDR3 DNA sequence: TGTGCCAGCAGTCTACCCCGGGCTAGCGGGAGCGGCTACGAGCAGTACTTC. This encodes CASSLPRASGSGYEQYF.

The chain carries TRBV18 and TRBJ2-5, with D possibly TRBD2 on 7 matching bases. The CDR3 is made up of 14 amino acids. CDR1 and CDR2 from the germline V gene are KGHSH and LQKENI. V lost 2 bases, J lost 5 bases, and 12 bases lay in between. In DNA, the CDR3 is TGTGCCAGCTCACCAGGGGGGGCCCGTGAGACCCAGTACTTC. Translated, it gives CASSPGGARETQYF.

The V and J genes are TRBV6-5 and TRBJ1-5; TRBD1 aligns across 7 bases. Trimming took 5 bases from V and 11 from J; bases not matched to a gene: 9. CDR3 length: 13 residues. Germline V gene lookup returns CDR1 MNHEY and CDR2 SVGAGI. CDR3 region: CASSPRTGASQHF. In DNA, the CDR3 is TGTGCCAGCAGTCCGCGCACAGGGGCTTCCCAGCATTTT.

This clonotype was counted many times. The chain employs TRBV7-9 and TRBJ1-6; D not resolved. The CDR3 is 13 residues long. CDR1 and CDR2 from the germline V gene are SEHNR and FQNEAQ (reference sequence). V was shortened by 1 base and J by 14 bases, with 12 bases between the two germline ends. The CDR3 protein is CASSLDQRSSLHF. CDR3 nucleotide sequence: TGTGCCAGCAGCTTAGACCAGCGTTCGTCCCTCCACTTT.

The sample holds a few counts of this clonotype. This sequence joins TRBV19 and TRBJ1-2; 8 nucleotides agree with TRBD1. Germline V lookup: CDR1 LNHDA, CDR2 SQIVND (reference sequence). This CDR3 has 16 amino acids. V shed 3 bases and J 1 base; nucleotides not matched to a gene: 7. For the CDR3, the DNA is TGTGCCAGTAGTATTTCGACAGGGGTCCTTAACTATGGCTACACCTTC. Its protein product is CASSISTGVLNYGYTF.

The genes are TRBV20-1 and TRBJ1-2; D is unresolved. From germline, CDR1 is DFQATT and CDR2 SNEGSKA (reference sequence). V was pared by 4 bases and J by 8 bases, with 17 bases between. The CDR3 consists of 13 residues. CDR3 nucleotide sequence: TGCAGTGCTAATAAGCCCTTGGAACGAGGCTACACCTTC. Its protein product is CSANKPLERGYTF.